This paragraph covers one T cell receptor (beta chain) sequence. The target antigen is unknown. Trimming cost V 2 bases and J 2 bases, with 10 bases left between them. The CDR3 is 14 residues long. The germline V gene encodes CDR1 MNHEY and CDR2 SMNVEV (reference sequence). The data are from a study of cytomegalovirus exposure and HLA in healthy donors. Study outcomes and limitations: Later on, an analysis showed TCR association rates differing by HLA locus, with DRB1 the most and HLA-C the fewest.

The PCR was carried out with 60 Vbeta primers and 13 Jbeta primers. Method: immunoSEQ multiplex PCR; TCRdb's copy keeps in-frame clones and lacks some. The table has some 110,000 clones, around 80% seen once; the top ten hold about 5.8%. Sequencing was carried out using PBMCs. The chain combines TRBV27 with TRBJ2-7, with D unresolved. The sequence was collected from a male donor in good health and CMV-seronegative. The CDR3 nucleotides read TGTGCCAGCAGTTTAGTCAGGTCCCCCTACGAGCAGTACTTC. Its protein product is CASSLVRSPYEQYF.